This T cell receptor beta chain was sequenced during a study of blood T cell repertoires in COVID-19. Study context: There were acute and convalescent COVID-19 samples, and they came from the United States, Italy and Spain. Nucleic acid was either cDNA or gDNA, and it came from T cells, B-cell-depleted T cells, or PBMCs.

Germline loops: CDR1 MNHEY, CDR2 SMNVEV (reference sequence). The ends lost 7 bases at V and 7 bases at J; junction bases unmatched: 9. The CDR3 has 15 amino acids. Authors' data handling: The authors estimated nucleated cell counts from reference gene primer amplification. Data came from immunoSEQ multiplex PCR; TCRdb stores just in-frame clones and leaves some out. That table furnishes V, J and clone size, whereas the DNA furnished D and trimming. The sample lists 130,000 or so clones, approximately 88% occurring once. The rearrangement links TRBV27 to TRBJ2-1; 11 positions agree with TRBD2. This clonotype originated in a man between 65 and 80 years old with active COVID-19. The sample taken for sequencing was peripheral blood. CDR3 DNA: TGTGCCAGCACTCCAAGGGCTAGCGGGAGGAATGAGCAGTTCTTC. Protein sequence: CASTPRASGRNEQFF.